This TCR beta chain derives from a study of monozygotic twins with inflammatory bowel disease. Each CDR3 protein gets one entry in TCRdb, which reprocessed the 5' RACE reads and gives no DNA. The specimen's table records 440,000 or so distinct CDR3 sequences. The study's findings and limits: IBD patients carried less diverse TCRbeta repertoires (inverse Simpson) than healthy co-twins.

In regard to this clonotype: Its target is not known.

The sequencing input was blood. This clonotype was sampled from a human donor with ulcerative colitis or Crohn's disease, or a healthy co-twin of an affected twin (not recorded which).

This CDR3 is CASSEQGSGNTIYF. The chain uses TRBV25-1 and TRBJ1-3; no DNA is available, so the TRBD1 call from TCRdb remains unchecked. The CDR3 has 14 residues. Germline V gene lookup returns CDR1 MGHDK and CDR2 SYGVNS.